The sample holds many counts of the clone carrying this TCR beta chain. Its antigen remains unidentified. TCRdb reprocessed the 5' RACE reads with MiXCR, giving one entry per CDR3 protein. The sample consists of more than 150,000 distinct CDR3 sequences, 15% to 20% of them appearing once. The CDR3 spans 14 residues. Unmatched junction bases numbered 3, after V lost 3 bases and J lost 5 bases. This sample stems from a study of CD8 T cells in ankylosing spondylitis. Findings and caveats of the study: Disease-linked clones proved CD8+ and comparatively uncommon in peripheral blood. For ankylosing spondylitis blood, a TCR beta motif of roughly 8 highly homologous variants appeared characteristic.

The rearrangement uses TRBV12-3 or TRBV12-4 and TRBJ2-3, with 9 bases lining up with TRBD1. Sequencing was done on a sample of blood, either unsorted or a sorted T cell fraction (not recorded which). This clonotype originated in a male donor under 30 with ankylosing spondylitis or in good health (not recorded which). CDR3 protein: CASSLTGGIDTQYF. The CDR3 bases are TGTGCCAGCAGTTTGACAGGGGGTATAGATACGCAGTATTTT.